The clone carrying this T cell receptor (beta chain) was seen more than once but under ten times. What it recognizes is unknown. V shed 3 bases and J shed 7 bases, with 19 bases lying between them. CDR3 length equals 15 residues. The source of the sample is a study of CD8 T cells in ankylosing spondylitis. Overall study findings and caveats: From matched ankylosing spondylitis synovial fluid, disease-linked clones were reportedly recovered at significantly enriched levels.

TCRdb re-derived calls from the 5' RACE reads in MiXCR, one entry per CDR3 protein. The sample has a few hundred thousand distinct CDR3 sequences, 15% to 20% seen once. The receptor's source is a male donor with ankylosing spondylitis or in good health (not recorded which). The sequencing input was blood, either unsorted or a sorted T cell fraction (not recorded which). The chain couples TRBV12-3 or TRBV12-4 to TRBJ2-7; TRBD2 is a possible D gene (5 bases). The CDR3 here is CASSFVGLNAEEQYF. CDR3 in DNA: TGTGCCAGCAGTTTTGTAGGACTCAACGCGGAGGAGCAGTACTTC.